This T cell receptor beta chain was documented in a study of T cells expressing NK-cell markers. There are 16 residues in the CDR3. The germline V gene encodes CDR1 MNHEY and CDR2 SVGAGI. TCRdb derives one entry per CDR3 protein from the 5' RACE reads, leaving out DNA. This listing includes 400,000 to 500,000 distinct CDR3 sequences. This receptor was identified in a woman between 18 and 70 years old in good health. The sequenced sample was blood T cells: a sorted CD56 or NKG2C T cell subset, CD4+ or CD8+ T cells, or bulk PBMC T cells (not recorded which). The V and J genes are TRBV6-5 and TRBJ1-1; the D call from TCRdb, TRBD1, cannot be confirmed without DNA. Here the CDR3 reads CASSSAGPGLNLEAFF.